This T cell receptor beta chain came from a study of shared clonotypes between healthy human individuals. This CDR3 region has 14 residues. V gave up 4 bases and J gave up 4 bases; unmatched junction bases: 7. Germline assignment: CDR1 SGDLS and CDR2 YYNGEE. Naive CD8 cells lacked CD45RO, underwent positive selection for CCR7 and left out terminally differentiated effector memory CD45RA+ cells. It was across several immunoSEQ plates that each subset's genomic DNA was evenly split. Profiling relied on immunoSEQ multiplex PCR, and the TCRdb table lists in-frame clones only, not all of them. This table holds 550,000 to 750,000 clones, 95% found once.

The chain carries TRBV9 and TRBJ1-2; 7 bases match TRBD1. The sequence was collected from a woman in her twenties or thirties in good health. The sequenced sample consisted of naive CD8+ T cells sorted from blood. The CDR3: CASSPWTGSYGYTF. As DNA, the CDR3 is TGTGCCAGCAGCCCTTGGACAGGTTCCTATGGCTACACCTTC.